The source of this TCR beta chain is a study of graft-versus-host responses after intestinal transplantation. About the research overall: Recipients received multivisceral, liver-intestinal, or isolated intestinal transplants. After anti-thymocyte globulin induction, recipients took tacrolimus and steroids for approximately three years.

In germline, CDR1 is GTSNPN, CDR2 SVGIG (reference sequence). The CDR3 has 13 residues. V was pared by 2 bases and J by 10 bases, with 12 bases between. Concerning this clone: Its antigen is not identified.

Study-level findings and limits: Among circulating GvH clones, peak levels were associated with early post-transplant declines in HvG clones. Recipient-marrow GvH clones were detected, some having first appeared in ileum or blood.

TCRdb keeps only in-frame clones here, not all; method: immunoSEQ multiplex PCR. Of tens of thousands of clones in the sample, around 90% were seen once. The clonotype was recovered from a human donor who received an intestinal transplant. The rearrangement links TRBV30 to TRBJ1-6; possibly TRBD1 for D (6 bases). The sample in question was unstimulated CD8+ T cells sorted from spleen or lymph node cells, obtained before intestinal transplant. CDR3: CAWSPGDGSPLHF. Written as DNA, the CDR3 is TGTGCCTGGAGTCCAGGGGACGGGTCACCCCTCCACTTT.